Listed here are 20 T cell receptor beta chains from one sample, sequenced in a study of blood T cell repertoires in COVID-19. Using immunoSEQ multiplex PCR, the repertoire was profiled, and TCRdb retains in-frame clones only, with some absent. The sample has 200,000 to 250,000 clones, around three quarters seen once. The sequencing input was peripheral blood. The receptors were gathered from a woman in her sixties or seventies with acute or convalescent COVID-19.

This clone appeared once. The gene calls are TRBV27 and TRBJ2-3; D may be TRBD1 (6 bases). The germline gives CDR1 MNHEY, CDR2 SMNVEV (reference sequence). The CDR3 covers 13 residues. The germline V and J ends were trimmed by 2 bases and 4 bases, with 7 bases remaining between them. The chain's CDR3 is CASSLNRADTQYF. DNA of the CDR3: TGTGCCAGCAGTTTAAACAGGGCAGATACGCAGTATTTT.

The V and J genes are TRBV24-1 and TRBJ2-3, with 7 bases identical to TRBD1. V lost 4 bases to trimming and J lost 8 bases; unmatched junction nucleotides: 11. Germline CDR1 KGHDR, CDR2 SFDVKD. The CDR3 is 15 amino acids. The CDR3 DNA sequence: TGTGCCACCAGTGAACCCCAGGGGGTTGGTGGTACGCAGTATTTT. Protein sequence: CATSEPQGVGGTQYF.

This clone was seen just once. In DNA form, the CDR3 reads TGTGCCAGTAGTATAGTTTATCAAATGGGGACAGGGTCCTACAATGAGCAGTTCTTC. Translating gives CASSIVYQMGTGSYNEQFF. The V gene is TRBV19, the J gene TRBJ2-1; TRBD1 agrees at 9 bases. J was trimmed by 1 base and V by 1 base; bases with no gene match: 11. Germline values: CDR1 LNHDA, CDR2 SQIVND (reference sequence). CDR3 size: 19 residues.

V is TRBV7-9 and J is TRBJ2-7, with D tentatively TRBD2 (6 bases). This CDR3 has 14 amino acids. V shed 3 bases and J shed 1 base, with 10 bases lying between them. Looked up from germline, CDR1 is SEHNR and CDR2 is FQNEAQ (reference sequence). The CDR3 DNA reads TGTGCCAGCAGCTTTGAAGGACTATCCTACGAGCAGTACTTC. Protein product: CASSFEGLSYEQYF.

CDR3 loop: CASSQEGGDWVEETQYF. In DNA, the CDR3 is TGCGCCAGCAGCCAAGAGGGGGGGGACTGGGTGGAAGAGACCCAGTACTTC. The chain employs TRBV4-3 and TRBJ2-5; 7 nucleotides line up with TRBD2. The V segment lost 0 bases and the J segment 3 bases; nucleotides outside the gene matches: 10. The CDR3 is 17 amino acids. In germline, CDR1 is LGHNA, CDR2 YSLEER.

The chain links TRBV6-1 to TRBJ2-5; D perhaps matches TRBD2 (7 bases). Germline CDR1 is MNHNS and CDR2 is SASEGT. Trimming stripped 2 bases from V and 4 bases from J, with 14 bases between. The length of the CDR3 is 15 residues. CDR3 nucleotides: TGTGCCAGCAGTGAAATCAAGGGGGGGCGAGAGACCCAGTACTTC. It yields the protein CASSEIKGGRETQYF.

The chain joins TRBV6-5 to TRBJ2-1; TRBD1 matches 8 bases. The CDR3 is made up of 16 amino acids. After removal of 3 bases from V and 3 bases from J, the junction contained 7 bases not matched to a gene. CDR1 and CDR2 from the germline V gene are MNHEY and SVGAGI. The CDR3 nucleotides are TGTGCCAGCAGTTATGGACAGGGAGTTGGCTACAATGAGCAGTTCTTC. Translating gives CASSYGQGVGYNEQFF.

The CDR3 nucleotides read TGTGCCACCAGTGATGGCCACAGGGGCAATCAGCCCCAGCATTTT. Its translation: CATSDGHRGNQPQHF. The chain links TRBV24-1 to TRBJ1-5, with D possibly being TRBD1 (6 bases). Germline V gene sequence: CDR1 KGHDR, CDR2 SFDVKD. The CDR3 is 15 amino acids. Deletions cut 3 bases from V and 2 bases from J, with 10 bases between.

Here the CDR3 reads CASSPTSGIYNEQFF. CDR3 coding DNA: TGTGCCAGCAGCCCTACTAGCGGGATCTACAATGAGCAGTTCTTC. The chain is built from TRBV3-1 (or the pseudogene TRBV3-2) and TRBJ2-1; 10 bases fit TRBD2. CDR1 and CDR2 from the germline V gene are LGHDT and YNNKEL (reference sequence). The CDR3 has 15 amino acids. The junction had 3 bases not matched to a gene; V was cut back by 4 bases and J by 3 bases.

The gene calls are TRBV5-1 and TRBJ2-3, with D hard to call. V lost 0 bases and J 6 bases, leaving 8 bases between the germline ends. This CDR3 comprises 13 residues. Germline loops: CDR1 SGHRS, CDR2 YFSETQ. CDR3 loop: CASSLGREDTQYF. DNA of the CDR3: TGCGCCAGCAGCTTGGGCCGAGAGGATACGCAGTATTTT.

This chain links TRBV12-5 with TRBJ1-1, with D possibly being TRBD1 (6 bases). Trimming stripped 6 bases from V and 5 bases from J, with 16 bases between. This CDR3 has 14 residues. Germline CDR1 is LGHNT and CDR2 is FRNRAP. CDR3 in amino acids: CASGTGSGATEAFF. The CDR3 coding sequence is TGTGCTAGTGGCACAGGGAGCGGGGCGACTGAAGCTTTCTTT.

The CDR3 reads CATSDSRGGGELFF. CDR3 nucleotides: TGTGCCACCAGTGATTCAAGAGGAGGCGGGGAGCTGTTTTTT. The chain recombines TRBV24-1 with TRBJ2-2; D perhaps matches TRBD2 (5 bases). The CDR3 consists of 14 residues. The germline CDR1 and CDR2 sequences are KGHDR and SFDVKD. The germline V and J ends were trimmed by 2 bases and 7 bases, with 10 bases remaining between them.

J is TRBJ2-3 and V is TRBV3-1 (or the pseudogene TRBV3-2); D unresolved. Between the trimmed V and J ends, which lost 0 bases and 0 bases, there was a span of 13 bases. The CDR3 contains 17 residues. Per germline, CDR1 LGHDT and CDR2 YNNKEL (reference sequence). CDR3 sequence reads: CASSQDPLPTSTDTQYF. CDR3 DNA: TGTGCCAGCAGCCAAGATCCCCTCCCAACTAGCACAGATACGCAGTATTTT.

CDR3 nucleotide sequence: TGTGCCAGCTCACTGGGGACAGGGAACACCGGGGAGCTGTTTTTT. It specifies CASSLGTGNTGELFF. The chain carries TRBV18 and TRBJ2-2; 8 bases are a match to TRBD1. There are 15 residues in the CDR3. Germline V gene data show CDR1 as KGHSH and CDR2 as LQKENI. Germline trimming cut 4 bases from V and 1 base from J; bases unmatched to any gene: 2.

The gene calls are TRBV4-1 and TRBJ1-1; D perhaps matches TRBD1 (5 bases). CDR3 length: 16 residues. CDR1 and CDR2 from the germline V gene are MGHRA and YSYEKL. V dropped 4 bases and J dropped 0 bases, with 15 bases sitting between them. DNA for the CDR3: TGCGCCAGCAGCCCCGGGGGGAGAGGCATGAACACTGAAGCTTTCTTT. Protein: CASSPGGRGMNTEAFF.

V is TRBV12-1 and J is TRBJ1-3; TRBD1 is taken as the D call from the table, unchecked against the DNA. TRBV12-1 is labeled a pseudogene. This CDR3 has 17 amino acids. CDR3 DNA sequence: TGTGCCAGCAGCCTGGGACAGCAGGGGCCCTCTGGAAACACCATATATTTT. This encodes CASSLGQQGPSGNTIYF.

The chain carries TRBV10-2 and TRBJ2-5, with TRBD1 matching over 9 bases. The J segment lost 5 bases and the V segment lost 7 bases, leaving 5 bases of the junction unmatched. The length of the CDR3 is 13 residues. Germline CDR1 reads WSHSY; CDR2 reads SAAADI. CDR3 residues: CASNTGGEETQYF. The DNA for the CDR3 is TGCGCCAGCAACACAGGGGGCGAGGAGACCCAGTACTTC.

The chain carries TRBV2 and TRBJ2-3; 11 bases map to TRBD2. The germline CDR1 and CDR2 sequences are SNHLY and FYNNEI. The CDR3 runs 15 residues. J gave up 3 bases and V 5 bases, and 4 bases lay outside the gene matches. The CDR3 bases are TGTGCCAGCAGTCTTCTAGCGGGGGGAACAGATACGCAGTATTTT. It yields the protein CASSLLAGGTDTQYF.

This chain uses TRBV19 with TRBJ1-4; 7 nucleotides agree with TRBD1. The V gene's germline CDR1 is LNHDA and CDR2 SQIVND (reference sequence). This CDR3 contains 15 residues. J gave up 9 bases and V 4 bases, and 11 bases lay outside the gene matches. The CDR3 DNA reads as TGTGCCAGTAGTAGAAACCCCGGGACAGCAAAAAAACTGTTTTTT. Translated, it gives CASSRNPGTAKKLFF.

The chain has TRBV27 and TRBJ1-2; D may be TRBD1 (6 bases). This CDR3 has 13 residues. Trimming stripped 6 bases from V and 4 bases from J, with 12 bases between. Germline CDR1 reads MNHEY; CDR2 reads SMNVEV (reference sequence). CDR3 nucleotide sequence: TGTGCCAGCAGCCATGACAGGCTCTATGGCTACACCTTC. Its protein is CASSHDRLYGYTF.